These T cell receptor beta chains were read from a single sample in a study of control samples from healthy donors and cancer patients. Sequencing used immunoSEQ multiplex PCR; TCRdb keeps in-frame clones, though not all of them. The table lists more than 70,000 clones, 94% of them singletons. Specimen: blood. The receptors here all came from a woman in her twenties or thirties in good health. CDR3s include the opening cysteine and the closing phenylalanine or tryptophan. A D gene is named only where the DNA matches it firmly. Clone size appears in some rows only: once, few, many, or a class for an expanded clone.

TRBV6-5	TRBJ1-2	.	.	CASIDSGRGYTF	TGTGCCAGCATCGATTCAGGTCGTGGCTACACCTTC
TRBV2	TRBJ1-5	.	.	CASSSGANNQPQHF	TGTGCCAGCAGTTCAGGGGCAAACAATCAGCCCCAGCATTTT
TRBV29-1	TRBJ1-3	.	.	CSVTPTAEGGNTIYF	TGCAGCGTCACCCCGACCGCCGAGGGTGGAAACACCATATATTTT
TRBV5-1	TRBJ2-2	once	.	CASSLIQNTGELFF	TGCGCCAGCAGCTTAATACAGAACACCGGGGAGCTGTTTTTT
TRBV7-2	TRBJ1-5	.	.	CASSTSRLNNQPQHF	TGTGCCAGCAGCACCTCTAGGTTGAACAATCAGCCCCAGCATTTT
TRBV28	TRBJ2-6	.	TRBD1	CASSTPGQVPFGANVLTF	TGTGCCAGCAGTACCCCGGGACAGGTGCCCTTTGGGGCCAACGTCCTGACTTTC
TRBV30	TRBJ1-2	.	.	CAWTGDPYGYTF	TGTGCCTGGACCGGGGACCCCTATGGCTACACCTTC
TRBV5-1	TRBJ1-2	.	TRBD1	CASSPGQGRYGYTF	TGCGCCAGCAGCCCTGGACAGGGGAGGTATGGCTACACCTTC
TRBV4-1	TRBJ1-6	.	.	CASSQERTANSPLHF	TGCGCCAGCAGCCAAGAGAGAACAGCTAATTCACCCCTCCACTTT
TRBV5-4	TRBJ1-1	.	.	CASSISDSSVDTEAFF	TGTGCCAGCAGCATATCCGACAGTTCGGTCGACACTGAAGCTTTCTTT
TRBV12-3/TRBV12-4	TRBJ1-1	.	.	CASSPGVRAEAFF	TGTGCCAGCAGCCCGGGAGTCCGGGCTGAAGCTTTCTTT
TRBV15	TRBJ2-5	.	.	CATSPQSRTGETQYF	TGTGCCACCAGCCCCCAAAGTAGGACCGGGGAGACCCAGTACTTC
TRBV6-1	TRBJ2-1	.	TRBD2	CASSEGGGYYNEQFF	TGTGCCAGCAGTGAAGGGGGAGGGTACTACAATGAGCAGTTCTTC
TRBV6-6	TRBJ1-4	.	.	CASSPRATGEKLFF	TGTGCCAGCAGTCCACGGGCGACGGGTGAAAAACTGTTTTTT
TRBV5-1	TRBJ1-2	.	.	CASSLAGGLDYGYTF	TGCGCCAGCAGCTTGGCGGGGGGGTTGGACTATGGCTACACCTTC
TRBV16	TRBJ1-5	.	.	CASSETGSIQPQHF	TGTGCCAGCAGCGAGACAGGTTCGATTCAGCCCCAGCATTTT
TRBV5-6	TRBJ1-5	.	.	CASSLSQGLPPQHF	TGTGCCAGCAGCTTGAGTCAGGGTCTTCCGCCCCAGCATTTT
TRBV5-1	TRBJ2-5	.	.	CASSSDPGPDETQYF	TGCGCCAGCAGCTCCGACCCCGGCCCGGACGAGACCCAGTACTTC
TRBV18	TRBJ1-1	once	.	CASSPGRQSAEAFF	TGTGCCAGCTCACCGGGGAGACAAAGCGCTGAAGCTTTCTTT
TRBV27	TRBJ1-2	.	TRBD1	CASRQGSYGYTF	TGTGCCAGCAGACAGGGGAGCTATGGCTACACCTTC
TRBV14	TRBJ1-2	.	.	CASSQIDRPYGYTF	TGTGCCAGCAGCCAAATAGACAGGCCCTATGGCTACACCTTC
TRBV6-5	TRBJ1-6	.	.	CASHRGHNNSPLHF	TGTGCCTCCCACCGGGGCCACAATAATTCACCCCTCCACTTT
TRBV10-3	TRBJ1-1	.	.	CATRLDTEAFF	TGTGCCACCAGGTTGGACACTGAAGCTTTCTTT
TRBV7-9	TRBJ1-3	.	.	CASKYGAGNTIYF	TGTGCCAGCAAATACGGGGCCGGAAACACCATATATTTT
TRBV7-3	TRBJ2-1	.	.	CASSHQGSDNEQFF	TGTGCCAGCAGCCACCAGGGAAGCGACAATGAGCAGTTCTTC
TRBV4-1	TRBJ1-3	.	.	CASSRTGQGNTIYF	TGCGCCAGCAGCCGAACAGGGCAAGGAAACACCATATATTTT
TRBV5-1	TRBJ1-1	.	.	CASSPNSGAGTEAFF	TGCGCCAGCAGCCCAAACTCGGGGGCCGGCACTGAAGCTTTCTTT
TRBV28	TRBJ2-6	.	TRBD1	CASSRYLQGRGANVLTF	TGTGCCAGCAGTCGCTACTTACAGGGGCGGGGGGCCAACGTCCTGACTTTC
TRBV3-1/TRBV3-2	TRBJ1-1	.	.	CASSHMDTEAFF	TGTGCCAGCAGCCATATGGACACTGAAGCTTTCTTT
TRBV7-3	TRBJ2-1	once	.	CASSLQSSSYNEQFF	TGTGCCAGCAGCTTACAGTCTAGCTCCTACAATGAGCAGTTCTTC
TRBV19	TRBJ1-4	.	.	CASSIGTAAKRGEKLFF	TGTGCCAGTAGTATAGGGACAGCCGCCAAACGGGGTGAAAAACTGTTTTTT
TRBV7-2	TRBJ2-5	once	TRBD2	CASSLWGGVRETQYF	TGTGCCAGCAGCTTATGGGGGGGGGTGAGAGAGACCCAGTACTTC
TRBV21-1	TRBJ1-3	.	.	CASSWWRISGSTIYF	TGTGCCAGCAGCTGGTGGAGGATCTCTGGAAGCACCATATATTTT
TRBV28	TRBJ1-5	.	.	CASSPRGRHGQPQHF	TGTGCCAGCAGTCCGCGTGGACGGCACGGTCAGCCCCAGCATTTT
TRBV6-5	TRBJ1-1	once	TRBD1	CASSYTKTGAEAFF	TGTGCCAGCAGTTACACAAAGACAGGGGCTGAAGCTTTCTTT
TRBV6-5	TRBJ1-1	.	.	CASSYRADTEAFF	TGTGCCAGCAGTTACCGGGCAGACACTGAAGCTTTCTTT
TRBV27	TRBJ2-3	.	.	CASSLLAGITDTQYF	TGTGCCAGCAGTTTATTGGCGGGGATAACAGATACGCAGTATTTT
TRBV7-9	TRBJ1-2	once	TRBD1	CAVGQLQGNYGYTF	TGTGCCGTCGGGCAGCTACAGGGGAACTATGGCTACACCTTC
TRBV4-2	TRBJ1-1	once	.	CASSQVGDEAFF	TGTGCCAGCAGCCAAGTGGGGGATGAAGCTTTCTTT
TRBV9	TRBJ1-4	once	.	CASSVVGATNEKLFF	TGTGCCAGCAGCGTGGTCGGCGCAACTAATGAAAAACTGTTTTTT
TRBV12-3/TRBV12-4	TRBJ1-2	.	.	CASSGREGYGYTF	TGTGCCAGCAGTGGCAGGGAAGGCTATGGCTACACCTTC
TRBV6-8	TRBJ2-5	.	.	CASSYSNPRNSVETQYF	TGTGCCAGCAGTTACTCGAATCCTCGGAACTCTGTAGAGACCCAGTACTTC
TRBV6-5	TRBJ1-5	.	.	CASSYRGGGPQHF	TGTGCCAGCAGTTACAGAGGGGGTGGACCCCAGCATTTT
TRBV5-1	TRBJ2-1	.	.	CASSLNGGPGNEQFF	TGCGCCAGCAGCTTAAACGGGGGGCCGGGTAATGAGCAGTTCTTC
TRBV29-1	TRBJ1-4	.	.	CSVLGLANEKLFF	TGCAGCGTTCTGGGACTGGCTAATGAAAAACTGTTTTTT
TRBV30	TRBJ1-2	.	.	CAWRYTRWGYGYGYTF	TGTGCCTGGAGGTATACCAGGTGGGGGTATGGCTATGGCTACACCTTC
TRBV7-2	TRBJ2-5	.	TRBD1	CASSSSGQGGRETQYF	TGTGCCAGCAGCTCTTCTGGACAGGGAGGAAGAGAGACCCAGTACTTC
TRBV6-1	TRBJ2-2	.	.	CASSERRGTGELFF	TGTGCCAGCAGTGAGAGGCGGGGCACCGGGGAGCTGTTTTTT
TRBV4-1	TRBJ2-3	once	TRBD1	CASSQNRDRAPDTQYF	TGCGCCAGCAGCCAAAACCGGGACAGGGCCCCCGATACGCAGTATTTT
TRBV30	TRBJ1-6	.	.	CAWSDRVSYNSPLHF	TGTGCCTGGAGTGACAGGGTCTCCTATAATTCACCCCTCCACTTT
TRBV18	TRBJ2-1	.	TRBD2	CASSWSLAGGNNEQFF	TGTGCCAGCTCATGGAGCCTAGCGGGGGGTAACAATGAGCAGTTCTTC
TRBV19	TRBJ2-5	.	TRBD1	CASSPTGGTGGLTQYF	TGTGCCAGTAGCCCAACGGGGGGGACAGGGGGCTTGACCCAGTACTTC
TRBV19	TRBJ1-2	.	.	CASSRGGRRGGYGYTF	TGTGCCAGTAGTAGGGGGGGGCGGAGGGGCGGCTATGGCTACACCTTC
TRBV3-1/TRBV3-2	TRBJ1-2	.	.	CASSRGQTNYGYTF	TGTGCCAGCAGCCGGGGACAAACTAACTATGGCTACACCTTC
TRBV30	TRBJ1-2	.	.	CAWRSTGSYGYTF	TGTGCCTGGAGGTCCACAGGGAGCTATGGCTACACCTTC
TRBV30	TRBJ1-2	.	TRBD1	CAPRTGCRYGYTF	TGTGCCCCCAGGACAGGGTGCCGATATGGCTACACCTTC
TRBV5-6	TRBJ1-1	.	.	CASSFIQGFRNTEAFF	TGTGCCAGCAGCTTTATTCAGGGGTTCCGGAACACTGAAGCTTTCTTT
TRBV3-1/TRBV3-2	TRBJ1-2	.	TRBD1	CASSQHDRVLLSGYTF	TGTGCCAGCAGCCAGCACGACAGGGTTTTATTGTCTGGCTACACCTTC
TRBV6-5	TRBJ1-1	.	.	CVRAPAGAFF	TGTGTTCGAGCCCCGGCAGGAGCTTTCTTT